Presented here are 10 T cell receptor beta chains from one specimen sequenced in a study of blood T cell repertoires in COVID-19. Some clones are missing from TCRdb's copy, which holds only in-frame ones; the method was immunoSEQ multiplex PCR. This sample yields approximately 400,000 clones, of which around 86% are seen a single time; approximately 5% belongs to the top ten. The sample taken for sequencing was PBMCs or T cells enriched from blood (not recorded which). Receptors originate from a woman aged 50 to 65 who had recovered from COVID-19.

The chain links TRBV11-2 to TRBJ1-2; the D is unclear. This CDR3 region has 16 residues. V lost 0 bases, J lost 0 bases, and 11 bases lay in between. Germline V CDR1 and CDR2: SGHAT, FQNNGV. CDR3 sequence: CASSLDGVGANYGYTF. CDR3 DNA: TGTGCCAGCAGCTTAGATGGGGTCGGGGCTAACTATGGCTACACCTTC. The full variable domain, rest sourced from reference TRBV11-2 and TRBJ1-2, is EAGVAQSPRYKIIEKRQSVAFWCNPISGHATLYWYQQILGQGPKLLIQFQNNGVVDDSQLPKDRFSAERLKGVDSTLKIQPAKLEDSAVYLCASSLDGVGANYGYTFGSGTRLTVV.

As to this clone: This CDR3 is also generated by other DNA sequences in the sample. The chain uses TRBV12-3 or TRBV12-4 and TRBJ1-3, with D hard to call. This CDR3 is 12 amino acids long. V dropped 6 bases and J dropped 3 bases, with 6 bases sitting between them. The CDR3 DNA reads TGTGCCAGCAGCTTCAGTGGAAACACCATATATTTT. Translation gives CASSFSGNTIYF.

V is TRBV7-9 and J is TRBJ2-7; a weak D match, TRBD1 (6 bases). Trimming cost V 4 bases and J 3 bases, with 16 bases left between them. CDR1 is SEHNR and CDR2 is FQNEAQ in the germline V gene (reference sequence). This CDR3 spans 15 amino acids. The CDR3 region has the DNA TGTGCCAGCAGCTCCCCCCCGAGGGACAACTACGAGCAGTACTTC. Its protein is CASSSPPRDNYEQYF.

The chain carries TRBV7-2 and TRBJ2-7; TRBD1 matches 10 bases. Germline loops: CDR1 SGHTA, CDR2 FQGNSA. The CDR3 runs to 18 residues. V shed 5 bases, J shed 3 bases, and the junction held 16 bases outside the gene matches. In DNA, the CDR3 is TGTGCCAGCAGCAAAGTCAGACAGGGGGCGACCTCGGACTACGAGCAGTACTTC. Its protein product is CASSKVRQGATSDYEQYF.

This chain uses TRBV5-8 with TRBJ1-6; tentatively, D is TRBD1 (6 bases). V gave up 4 bases and J gave up 9 bases, with 14 bases separating them. Germline V lookup: CDR1 SGHTS, CDR2 YDEGEE. CDR3 length: 14 residues. CDR3 loop: CASSLERGSSPLHF. The CDR3 DNA follows: TGTGCCAGCAGCCTTGAGAGGGGGAGTTCACCCCTCCACTTT.

V is TRBV19 and J is TRBJ1-4, with a weak D call TRBD1 (5 bases). The CDR3 spans 17 residues. Trimming removed 4 bases at V and 2 bases at J, with 17 bases between. CDR1 and CDR2 from the germline V gene are LNHDA and SQIVND (reference sequence). For the CDR3, the DNA is TGTGCCAGTAGTACCGACGTGGGGCCAGGCACTAATGAAAAACTGTTTTTT. Translation: CASSTDVGPGTNEKLFF.

The chain uses TRBV18 and TRBJ2-3, with D uncertain. The CDR3 extends over 12 amino acids. The germline CDR1 and CDR2 sequences are KGHSH and LQKENI. V lost 5 bases and J 3 bases, leaving 6 bases between the germline ends. This CDR3 is CASSIMTDTQYF. DNA of the CDR3: TGTGCCAGCTCAATCATGACAGATACGCAGTATTTT. Looking up the rest from reference TRBV18 and TRBJ2-3 gives the full variable domain: NAGVMQNPRHLVRRRGQEARLRCSPMKGHSHVYWYRQLPEEGLKFMVYLQKENIIDESGMPKERFSAEFPKEGPSILRIQQVVRGDSAAYFCASSIMTDTQYFGPGTRLTVL.

The CDR3 DNA reads TGTGCCAGCAGCTCCGACGGAGGGGCTGAAGCTTTCTTT. Translation gives CASSSDGGAEAFF. The chain employs TRBV3-1 (or the pseudogene TRBV3-2) and TRBJ1-1; possible D gene TRBD1, 5 bases. The germline V gene encodes CDR1 LGHDT and CDR2 YNNKEL (reference sequence). V lost 5 bases, J lost 6 bases, and 13 bases lay in between. The CDR3 extends over 13 amino acids.

This clone was observed once. The chain combines TRBV9 with TRBJ2-3; TRBD2 might be the D (6 bases). Trimming shortened V by 2 bases and J by 8 bases, and 24 bases separated the two germline ends. Germline CDR1 and CDR2: SGDLS and YYNGEE. The CDR3 has 17 residues. CDR3 sequence: CASSVGSGRGRFGTQYF. For the CDR3, the DNA is TGTGCCAGCAGCGTGGGGTCCGGGCGGGGCCGCTTTGGTACGCAGTATTTT.

The chain employs TRBV13 and TRBJ1-2; 7 bases line up with TRBD1. CDR1 PRHDT and CDR2 FYEKMQ come from the germline V gene (reference sequence). This CDR3 has 15 residues. V was clipped by 7 bases and J by 5 bases; unmatched bases: 13. CDR3 sequence: CASTPGGQIHYGYTF. The CDR3 DNA sequence: TGTGCCAGCACCCCAGGGGGACAGATTCATTATGGCTACACCTTC.